Listed here are 2 T cell receptor beta chains from one sample, sequenced in a study of regulatory T cells in long-lasting Graves disease. Assembly of TCR beta libraries relied on iRepertoire HTBI primers together with Arm-PCR of CDR3 regions. Each CDR3 protein gets one entry after TCRdb re-called the multiplex PCR reads with MiXCR. The sample contains about 380,000 distinct CDR3 sequences, roughly a sixth of which appear only once. Time point defined: newly diagnosed GD, antithyroid drugs for less than 3 months. PBMC-extracted RNA yielded the TCR library. This material consisted of peripheral blood mononuclear cells (PBMCs), taken at new diagnosis, from a patient treated with antithyroid drugs. These receptors all stem from a female donor with Graves disease.

A remark on this clonotype: A much larger clone lies a single base off, so this may be a read error. J is TRBJ2-7 and V is TRBV6-2 or TRBV6-3, with D perhaps TRBD1 (5 bases). The CDR3 consists of 12 residues. From germline, CDR1 is MNHEY and CDR2 SVGEGT. The V and J ends lost 7 bases and 9 bases respectively, with 16 bases between them. CDR3 nucleotide sequence: TGTGCCAGCACCCCGACCTGGGGCGGGCAGTACTTC. As protein: CASTPTWGGQYF.

Ten or more counts support this clonotype. The CDR3 loop reads CSAKNPGGAGETQYF. The DNA for the CDR3 is TGCAGTGCTAAAAACCCAGGGGGCGCTGGGGAGACCCAGTACTTC. The rearrangement uses TRBV20-1 and TRBJ2-5; 8 nucleotides agree with TRBD1. This CDR3 region has 15 residues. The V gene end was trimmed by 4 bases and the J gene end by 5 bases; junction bases not matched to a gene: 12. CDR1 and CDR2 (germline): DFQATT, SNEGSKA (reference sequence).